This section outlines one TCR beta chain sequence together with its context. The data were obtained in a study of T cells after yellow fever vaccination. 5'RACE template switching added a universal primer site and UMIs to TCR cDNA. From the 5' RACE reads, TCRdb called clonotypes with MiXCR, one entry per CDR3 protein. This table holds about 340,000 distinct CDR3 sequences, approximately 13% found once. The V gene end was trimmed by 2 bases and the J gene end by 1 base; junction bases not matched to a gene: 8. CDR3 size: 17 residues. The input for sequencing was CD4+ T cells sorted from PBMCs, taken 15 days after the yellow fever booster vaccination. The receptor comes from a man younger than 35 who received the YFV17D yellow fever vaccine. V gene TRBV12-3 or TRBV12-4 combines with J gene TRBJ1-3; 7 bases align to TRBD1. CDR3 sequence (DNA): TGTGCCAGCAGTTTACCCCCCGGCAGGGGGTCTGGAAACACCATATATTTT. Its translation is CASSLPPGRGSGNTIYF.